The 2 T cell receptor beta chains reported below all come from one sample, sequenced in a study of blood T cell repertoires in COVID-19. Method: immunoSEQ multiplex PCR; TCRdb's copy keeps in-frame clones and lacks some. The repertoire holds about 260,000 clones, with around 87% as singletons. The sequenced material came from peripheral blood. The receptors here all came from a woman between 45 and 65 years old with acute or convalescent COVID-19.

Details on this clone: A junction boundary mismatches the germline segment, possibly from a read error. This chain links TRBV19 with TRBJ2-1, with 8 bases aligning to TRBD1. Germline V gene sequence: CDR1 LNHDA, CDR2 SQIVND (reference sequence). The CDR3 consists of 17 residues. This chain's CDR3 is CASSIPGQRTGQNVQFF. CDR3 coding DNA: TGTGCCAGTAGTATCCCCGGCCAGCGGACAGGGCAAAATGTGCAGTTCTTC. Supplemented by reference TRBV19 and TRBJ2-1, the full variable domain reads DGGITQSPKYLFRKEGQNVTLSCEQNLNHDAMYWYRQDPGQGLRLIYYSQIVNDFQKGDIAEGYSVSREKKESFPLTVTSAQKNPTAFYLCASSIPGQRTGQNVQFFGPGTRLTVL.

V and J are TRBV27 and TRBJ2-2, with 10 bases aligning to TRBD1. The CDR3 extends over 17 amino acids. Unmatched junction bases numbered 9, after V lost 2 bases and J lost 6 bases. Germline V lookup: CDR1 MNHEY, CDR2 SMNVEV (reference sequence). The CDR3 sequence is CASSLPPGQGMSGELFF. Written as DNA, the CDR3 is TGTGCCAGCAGTTTACCACCGGGACAGGGGATGTCCGGGGAGCTGTTTTTT.